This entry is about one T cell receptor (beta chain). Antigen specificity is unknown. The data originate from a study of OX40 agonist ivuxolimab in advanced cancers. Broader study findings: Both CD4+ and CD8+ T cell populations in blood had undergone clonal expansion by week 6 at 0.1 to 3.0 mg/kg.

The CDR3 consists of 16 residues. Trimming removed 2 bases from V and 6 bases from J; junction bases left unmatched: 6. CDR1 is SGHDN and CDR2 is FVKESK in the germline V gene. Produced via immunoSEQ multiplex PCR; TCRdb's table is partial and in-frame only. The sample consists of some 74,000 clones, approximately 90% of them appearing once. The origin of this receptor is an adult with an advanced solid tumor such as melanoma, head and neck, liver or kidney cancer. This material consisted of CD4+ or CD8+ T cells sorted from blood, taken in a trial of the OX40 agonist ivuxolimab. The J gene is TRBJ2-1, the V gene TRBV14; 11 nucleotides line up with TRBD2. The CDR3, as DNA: TGTGCCAGCAGCCAAAGGACTAGCGGGCCGGTCAATGAGCAGTTCTTC. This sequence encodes CASSQRTSGPVNEQFF.